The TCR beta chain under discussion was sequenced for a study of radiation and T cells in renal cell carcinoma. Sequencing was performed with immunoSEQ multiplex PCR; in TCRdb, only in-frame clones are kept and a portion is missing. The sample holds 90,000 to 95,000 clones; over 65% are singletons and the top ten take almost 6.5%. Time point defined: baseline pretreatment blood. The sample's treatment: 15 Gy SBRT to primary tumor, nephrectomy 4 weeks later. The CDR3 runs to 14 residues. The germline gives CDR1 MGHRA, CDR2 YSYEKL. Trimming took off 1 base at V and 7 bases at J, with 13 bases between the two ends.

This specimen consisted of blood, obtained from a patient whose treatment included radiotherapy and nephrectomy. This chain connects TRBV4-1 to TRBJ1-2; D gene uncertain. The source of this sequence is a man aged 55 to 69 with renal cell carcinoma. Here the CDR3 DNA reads TGCGCCAGCAGCCAAGTCCCCCTAGGGTCTGGCTACACCTTC. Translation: CASSQVPLGSGYTF.